The 13 T cell receptor beta chains in this list originate from one sample, sequenced in a study of T cells in tumors after PD-1 blockade. Here immunoSEQ multiplex PCR was the method, and the copy in TCRdb shows in-frame clones only, minus some. The sample has about 16,000 clones; approximately 80% are singletons. Sequencing used PBMCs, obtained after anti-PD-1 treatment. These receptors originate from a human donor with basal cell carcinoma.

The chain couples TRBV19 to TRBJ2-1, with 9 bases that match TRBD2. Germline CDR1 is LNHDA and CDR2 is SQIVND (reference sequence). The CDR3 contains 16 residues. Trimming removed 4 bases from V and 7 bases from J; junction bases left unmatched: 11. This CDR3 is CASSRGSGSGSNEQFF. The DNA for the CDR3 is TGTGCCAGTAGTAGGGGGAGCGGTAGCGGGAGTAATGAGCAGTTCTTC.

The chain carries TRBV9 and TRBJ1-3; TRBD1 matches at 7 bases. Germline V lookup: CDR1 SGDLS, CDR2 YYNGEE. The CDR3 spans 15 residues. V shed 2 bases and J 4 bases; nucleotides not matched to a gene: 6. The CDR3 DNA follows: TGTGCCAGCAGCGTCAGACAGGGATCAGGAAACACCATATATTTT. Translated, it gives CASSVRQGSGNTIYF.

CDR3 in amino acids: CASSASSGGDNEQFF. DNA for the CDR3: TGTGCCAGCAGCGCTAGCTCCGGGGGTGACAATGAGCAGTTCTTC. The chain links TRBV9 to TRBJ2-1, with D perhaps matching TRBD2 (6 bases). This CDR3 is 15 amino acids long. V lost 3 bases, J lost 5 bases, and 15 bases lay in between. In germline, CDR1 is SGDLS, CDR2 YYNGEE.

V gene TRBV5-5 combines with J gene TRBJ1-3; D might be TRBD1 (5 bases). Trimming cost V 1 base and J 3 bases, with 11 bases left between them. The CDR3 is 15 residues long. Looked up from germline, CDR1 is SGHKS and CDR2 is YYEKEE (reference sequence). This chain's CDR3 is CASSLQGLDGNTIYF. Here the CDR3 DNA reads TGTGCCAGCAGCTTGCAGGGCCTAGATGGAAACACCATATATTTT. Combining the CDR3 with reference TRBV5-5 and TRBJ1-3 gives the whole variable domain DAGVTQSPTHLIKTRGQQVTLRCSPISGHKSVSWYQQVLGQGPQFIFQYYEKEERGRGNFPDRFSARQFPNYSSELNVNALLLGDSALYLCASSLQGLDGNTIYFGEGSWLTVV.

The chain has TRBV6-4 and TRBJ1-1; TRBD1 might be the D (6 bases). Germline CDR1 MRHNA, CDR2 SNTAGT. The CDR3 is made up of 13 amino acids. Trimming took 9 bases from V and 6 from J, leaving 17 bases between them. CDR3 in DNA: TGTGCCAGGGGGGAGGGGGTATTCCCTGAAGCTTTCTTT. Translated: CARGEGVFPEAFF.

This chain uses TRBV27 with TRBJ2-4; TRBD1 might be the D (6 bases). The CDR3 spans 13 residues. Germline CDR1 is MNHEY and CDR2 is SMNVEV (reference sequence). V was trimmed by 3 bases and J by 6 bases, leaving 9 bases between them. DNA for the CDR3: TGTGCCAGCAGTTTTTTACAGGGAAACATTCAGTACTTC. Translated, it gives CASSFLQGNIQYF.

The V and J genes are TRBV7-6 and TRBJ2-3, with D tentatively TRBD1 (6 bases). The CDR3 contains 14 residues. The germline gives CDR1 SGHVS, CDR2 FNYEAQ. The V end was cut by 5 bases, the J end by 5 bases, with 14 bases between. CDR3 sequence: CASSQGYGGDTQYF. CDR3 bases: TGTGCCAGCAGCCAGGGGTACGGCGGAGATACGCAGTATTTT.

This clone was counted once. V usage is TRBV7-9 and J usage is TRBJ2-3; D unresolved. V gave up 3 bases and J gave up 2 bases, with 12 bases separating them. This CDR3 is built from 15 residues. Per the germline V gene, CDR1 is SEHNR and CDR2 is FQNEAQ (reference sequence). The CDR3 coding sequence is TGTGCCAGCAGCTTGGCGGCGAGTTACACAGATACGCAGTATTTT. Its translation: CASSLAASYTDTQYF.

The gene calls are TRBV5-4 and TRBJ2-3; D is undetermined. V was shortened by 2 bases and J by 5 bases, with 12 bases between the two germline ends. Germline values: CDR1 SGHNT, CDR2 YYREEE (reference sequence). The CDR3 spans 14 residues. CDR3 amino acids: CASSFPGNGDTQYF. The CDR3 DNA reads TGTGCCAGCAGCTTCCCGGGTAATGGAGATACGCAGTATTTT.

The chain has TRBV2 and TRBJ2-7; D is undetermined. CDR1 is SNHLY and CDR2 is FYNNEI in the germline V gene. The V end lost 6 bases, the J end lost 6 bases, and 15 bases lay between the germline ends. The CDR3 is 13 residues long. As DNA, the CDR3 is TGTGCCAGCAGAGTAGTACAAGCCGGCGAGCAGTACTTC. It codes for CASRVVQAGEQYF.

The rearrangement links TRBV5-5 to TRBJ1-2; the D is unclear. V lost 0 bases, J lost 3 bases, and 15 bases lay in between. Germline CDR1 SGHKS, CDR2 YYEKEE (reference sequence). This CDR3 is 16 amino acids long. DNA for the CDR3: TGTGCCAGCAGCTTGGGGTTCAGAGACTCTCACTATGGCTACACCTTC. This sequence encodes CASSLGFRDSHYGYTF.

V gene TRBV10-3 combines with J gene TRBJ1-1; 7 bases align to TRBD1. V trimming: 3 bases; J trimming: 8 bases; junction bases outside the gene matches: 3. The CDR3 is 12 amino acids. Germline V gives CDR1 ENHRY, CDR2 SYGVKD. The CDR3 loop reads CAISDGTDEAFF. The CDR3 bases are TGTGCCATCAGTGACGGGACAGACGAAGCTTTCTTT.

This clone was found a few times. J is TRBJ2-7 and V is TRBV28; 9 bases map to TRBD1. Germline assignment: CDR1 MDHEN and CDR2 SYDVKM. V lost 5 bases and J lost 6; bases outside the gene matches: 14. The CDR3 contains 16 residues. The DNA of the CDR3 is TGTGCCAGCAGTACAAGCGGACAGGGGACGTTTGGCGAGCAGTACTTC. This gives the protein CASSTSGQGTFGEQYF.